This TCR beta chain was sequenced during a study of T cell changes during pregnancy in multiple sclerosis. The assay was immunoSEQ multiplex PCR, and TCRdb's table has in-frame clones only and misses some. In the table there are about 83,000 clones, about 95% of which are singletons. The sequencing here drew on peripheral blood, taken in the second trimester of pregnancy. The origin of this receptor is a female donor with multiple sclerosis, enrolled in a pregnancy study.

In nucleotides, the CDR3 is TGTGCCAGAAGCCCCCTCAGTGGAAGGGGGCGGGGGAACACTGAAGCTTTCTTT. Amino acid sequence: CARSPLSGRGRGNTEAFF. This sequence joins TRBV5-3 and TRBJ1-1, with TRBD1 identical over 7 bases. TRBV5-3 is an ORF, and what it does is uncertain. The V segment lost 4 bases and the J segment 1 base; nucleotides outside the gene matches: 16. The CDR3 covers 18 residues.